One sample yielded the 5 T cell receptor beta chains listed below, sequenced in a study of blood T cells in healthy people across ages (dated by TCRdb to 2013 to 2016). The method was 5' RACE. Data came from an Illumina HiSeq 2500. A second PCR of about 6 to 12 cycles was performed with a sample-barcoded 5' primer and a J-beta primer mix. TCRdb reanalyzed the raw reads on its own, using fastp at Q25 for trimming and MiXCR for clone calling, and kept in-frame beta chains. Rows with one shared CDR3 protein collapse into an entry with the most common genes and DNA. For this sample the table gives roughly 680,000 distinct CDR3 sequences, of which around 21% were detected only once. Clones ranked in the top ten supply roughly 3.4% of the sample. Sequencing was carried out using blood. The receptors originated from a man between 70 and 80 years old in good health.

This clonotype was seen a few times. The V and J genes are TRBV29-1 and TRBJ1-5; D is perhaps TRBD1 (5 bases). The V and J ends lost 6 bases and 0 bases respectively, with 9 bases between them. The CDR3 has 13 amino acids. Per germline, CDR1 SQVTM and CDR2 ANQGSEA. The CDR3 reads CSVRQNSNQPQHF. Written as DNA, the CDR3 is TGCAGCGTGCGACAGAATAGCAATCAGCCCCAGCATTTT.

The chain recombines TRBV7-2 with TRBJ1-4; D unresolved. Trimming stripped 5 bases from V and 10 bases from J, with 23 bases between. Germline CDR1 SGHTA, CDR2 FQGNSA. This CDR3 has 16 residues. The CDR3 here is CASSLGKGANWGKLFF. CDR3 nucleotides: TGTGCCAGCAGCCTAGGAAAGGGAGCCAATTGGGGAAAACTGTTTTTT.

In this sample, this clonotype turned up a few times. The rearrangement links TRBV18 to TRBJ2-7; possibly TRBD1 for D (6 bases). V was pared by 2 bases and J by 3 bases, with 11 bases between. Germline CDR1 reads KGHSH; CDR2 reads LQKENI. This CDR3 region has 14 residues. The CDR3: CASSPDRTVYEQYF. CDR3 coding DNA: TGTGCCAGCTCACCAGACAGGACAGTCTACGAGCAGTACTTC.

This clonotype was detected a few times. This rearrangement joins TRBV7-2 to TRBJ2-5; 10 bases align to TRBD1. Germline CDR1 is SGHTA and CDR2 is FQGNSA. The CDR3 consists of 18 residues. J was trimmed by 5 bases and V by 1 base; bases with no gene match: 13. As DNA, the CDR3 is TGTGCCAGCAGCTTAGGAGGGGACAGGGGATTGGTTGGTGAGACCCAGTACTTC. It is translated as CASSLGGDRGLVGETQYF.

The rearrangement joins TRBV20-1 to TRBJ1-4; D ambiguous. The CDR3 is 14 residues long. V gave up 3 bases and J gave up 2 bases, with 10 bases separating them. From germline, CDR1 is DFQATT and CDR2 SNEGSKA (reference sequence). This CDR3 is CSASIGGTNEKLFF. CDR3 sequence (DNA): TGCAGTGCTAGCATCGGCGGTACTAATGAAAAACTGTTTTTT.